One and the same sample provided the 14 T cell receptor beta chains below, sequenced in a study of T cells after yellow fever vaccination. One entry per CDR3 protein, called by TCRdb with MiXCR from the 5' RACE reads. Of a few hundred thousand distinct CDR3 sequences listed, about 15% were seen once; the top ten hold around 15%. The sample consisted of PBMCs, taken around 5 days after the first yellow fever vaccination. All receptors derive from a man aged 18 to 35 who received the YFV17D yellow fever vaccine.

This clonotype came up many times. The chain employs TRBV29-1 and TRBJ2-2; D perhaps matches TRBD1 (6 bases). Trimming stripped 2 bases from V and 6 bases from J, with 7 bases between. The CDR3 runs to 12 residues. The V gene's germline CDR1 is SQVTM and CDR2 ANQGSEA. CDR3 sequence reads: CSVEKGAGELFF. In DNA, the CDR3 is TGCAGCGTTGAAAAGGGGGCCGGGGAGCTGTTTTTT.

This clonotype turned up a few times. The CDR3 nucleotides read TGTGCCACCAGCAAGACGGGACAGGGTTATCAGCCCCAGCATTTT. Translation: CATSKTGQGYQPQHF. The V and J genes are TRBV24-1 and TRBJ1-5; 9 bases align to TRBD1. V lost 7 bases and J lost 5; bases outside the gene matches: 8. Germline V gives CDR1 KGHDR, CDR2 SFDVKD. The CDR3 has 15 amino acids.

This chain joins TRBV20-1 and TRBJ2-1, with 7 bases aligning to TRBD1. J was trimmed by 7 bases and V by 7 bases; bases with no gene match: 16. From germline, CDR1 is DFQATT and CDR2 SNEGSKA (reference sequence). The CDR3 loop spans 15 amino acids. The CDR3 DNA reads TGCAGTGTCAGAACAGGGGTAGGGGGCTTGAATGAGCAGTTCTTC. This codes for CSVRTGVGGLNEQFF.

This clonotype was observed a handful of times. The chain uses TRBV6-2 or TRBV6-3 and TRBJ2-3, with a possible D match to TRBD2 (6 bases). V lost 5 bases and J 6 bases, leaving 12 bases between the germline ends. CDR1 is MNHEY, CDR2 SVGEGT, per germline. The CDR3 consists of 13 residues. CDR3 DNA: TGTGCCAGCAGTCCCTACGGAGGGGATACGCAGTATTTT. This encodes CASSPYGGDTQYF.

The V call is TRBV20-1, the J call TRBJ2-7, with TRBD2 matching 8 bases. Trimming at V came to 6 bases and at J to 0 bases, leaving 16 bases not matched to a gene. The length of the CDR3 is 17 residues. CDR1 and CDR2 (germline): DFQATT, SNEGSKA (reference sequence). The CDR3 bases are TGCAGTGCCCAGCGGGGGCGGGACTTCTGGAGCTCCTACGAGCAGTACTTC. It yields the protein CSAQRGRDFWSSYEQYF.

This sequence joins TRBV12-3 or TRBV12-4 and TRBJ1-5, with a possible D match to TRBD1 (6 bases). Trimming removed 7 bases from V and 11 bases from J, with 18 bases in between. The CDR3 has 13 residues. Written as DNA, the CDR3 is TGTGCCAGCATGGGGGCCCCTGGTTGGGCCCAGCATTTT. Its protein product is CASMGAPGWAQHF.

This clonotype was counted once. V gene TRBV18 combines with J gene TRBJ2-1; D gene ambiguous. Per germline, CDR1 KGHSH and CDR2 LQKENI. The CDR3 runs 14 residues. V lost 3 bases and J lost 4, with 10 bases in between. CDR3 sequence reads: CASSPSELYNEQFF. The CDR3 DNA follows: TGTGCCAGCTCACCGTCCGAGTTGTACAATGAGCAGTTCTTC.

The chain recombines TRBV3-1 with TRBJ1-6; D is perhaps TRBD1 (6 bases). CDR1 LGHDT and CDR2 YNNKEL come from the germline V gene (reference sequence). This CDR3 contains 16 residues. V was pared by 3 bases and J by 9 bases, with 18 bases between. Here the CDR3 reads CASSHRGGGGGSPLHF. CDR3 nucleotide sequence: TGTGCCAGCAGCCACAGAGGGGGTGGAGGGGGTTCACCCCTCCACTTT.

Only a few counts were recorded for this clonotype. The chain couples TRBV9 to TRBJ2-7; D is possibly TRBD1 (6 bases). Germline V gene sequence: CDR1 SGDLS, CDR2 YYNGEE. CDR3 length equals 15 residues. Trimming shortened V by 4 bases and J by 3 bases, and 17 bases separated the two germline ends. The CDR3 here is CASSPLGQKSYEQYF. The CDR3 DNA follows: TGTGCCAGCAGCCCCCTCGGACAGAAAAGCTACGAGCAGTACTTC.

This clonotype was counted only a few times. The chain carries TRBV7-3 and TRBJ2-1, with 8 nucleotides matching TRBD2. Germline V gene sequence: CDR1 SGHTA, CDR2 FQGTGA. The length of the CDR3 is 14 residues. V lost 5 bases to trimming and J lost 10 bases; unmatched junction nucleotides: 10. CDR3 DNA: TGTGCCAGCAGCCCCCCGGGAAGCGGGGGCGAGCAGTTCTTC. Its protein product is CASSPPGSGGEQFF.

The V and J genes are TRBV15 and TRBJ2-5, with TRBD2 matching 12 bases. Trimming at V came to 4 bases and at J to 1 base, leaving 4 bases not matched to a gene. Germline V gene sequence: CDR1 LNHNV, CDR2 YYDKDF (reference sequence). The CDR3 runs to 16 residues. The chain's CDR3 is CATSTRLAGAQETQYF. In DNA form, the CDR3 reads TGTGCCACCAGCACAAGACTAGCGGGGGCCCAAGAGACCCAGTACTTC.

The chain couples TRBV4-3 to TRBJ2-3; 10 positions match TRBD2. With 4 bases clipped from V and 0 bases from J, the junction kept 7 bases outside the gene matches. This CDR3 has 17 amino acids. CDR1 and CDR2 from the germline V gene are LGHNA and YSLEER. The CDR3 DNA sequence: TGCGCCAGCAGCCTGTGGACTAGCGGAGCTAGCACAGATACGCAGTATTTT. The encoded protein is CASSLWTSGASTDTQYF.

V usage is TRBV5-1 and J usage is TRBJ1-1; D call uncertain. CDR1 SGHRS and CDR2 YFSETQ come from the germline V gene. CDR3 length: 12 residues. V was cut by 1 base and J by 9 bases, with 10 bases left in between. Here the CDR3 DNA reads TGCGCCAGCAGCTTGTTTTCGGGTAAAGCTTTCTTT. Translated, it gives CASSLFSGKAFF. The variable domain in full, with the rest retrieved from reference TRBV5-1 and TRBJ1-1, is KAGVTQTPRYLIKTRGQQVTLSCSPISGHRSVSWYQQTPGQGLQFLFEYFSETQRNKGNFPGRFSGRQFSNSRSEMNVSTLELGDSALYLCASSLFSGKAFFGQGTRLTVV.

This clonotype has a handful of counts. The genes are TRBV6-5 and TRBJ2-3, with 8 bases fitting TRBD2. Germline V gene lookup returns CDR1 MNHEY and CDR2 SVGAGI. The CDR3 has 16 residues. V was pared by 1 base and J by 2 bases, with 5 bases of the junction left unmatched. CDR3 amino acids: CASSYYSGGTTDTQYF. As DNA, the CDR3 is TGTGCCAGCAGTTACTACTCGGGGGGGACCACAGATACGCAGTATTTT.